Shown below are 18 T cell receptor beta chains from a single sample sequenced in a study of T cell responses to AZD1222 COVID-19 vaccine. The protocol was immunoSEQ multiplex PCR, while the TCRdb copy is restricted to in-frame clones and leaves out a portion. The data hold roughly 120,000 clones, with about nine tenths observed a single time. The sequencing used peripheral blood, collected on day 0 of AZD1222 vaccination. The receptors shown here come from an adult in good health.

This clone was counted only a few times. The chain is built from TRBV7-9 and TRBJ1-1, with 7 bases matching TRBD1. The germline V gene has CDR1 SEHNR and CDR2 FQNEAQ (reference sequence). The CDR3 loop spans 14 amino acids. V gave up 3 bases and J gave up 2 bases; unmatched junction bases: 3. CDR3 bases: TGTGCCAGCAGCTTTGGGACAGTCAACACTGAAGCTTTCTTT. Protein product: CASSFGTVNTEAFF.

The chain is built from TRBV6-2 or TRBV6-3 and TRBJ2-1, with 8 bases identical to TRBD2. The CDR3 extends over 15 amino acids. Unmatched junction bases numbered 7, after V lost 6 bases and J lost 3 bases. The germline CDR1 and CDR2 sequences are MNHEY and SVGEGT. The DNA for the CDR3 is TGTGCCAGCAGCCCCCTAGCGGGTAACTACAATGAGCAGTTCTTC. This encodes CASSPLAGNYNEQFF.

The rearrangement uses TRBV18 and TRBJ2-1, with TRBD2 as a possible D gene (6 bases). The CDR3 covers 15 residues. The V end was cut by 3 bases, the J end by 4 bases, with 13 bases between. Germline values: CDR1 KGHSH, CDR2 LQKENI. CDR3 protein: CASSPSTSLYNEQFF. The CDR3 nucleotides read TGTGCCAGCTCACCCTCGACTAGTCTTTACAATGAGCAGTTCTTC.

The rearrangement links TRBV10-3 to TRBJ2-7; D is perhaps TRBD2 (6 bases). V dropped 8 bases and J dropped 1 base, with 12 bases sitting between them. The V gene's germline CDR1 is ENHRY and CDR2 SYGVKD. The CDR3 totals 13 residues. The CDR3 spells CAIRGAPSYEQYF. The CDR3 DNA sequence: TGTGCCATCCGCGGGGCCCCTTCCTACGAGCAGTACTTC.

V usage is TRBV2 and J usage is TRBJ1-2; 9 bases map to TRBD1. Germline CDR1 and CDR2: SNHLY and FYNNEI. V dropped 6 bases and J dropped 6; count of bases not matched to a gene: 5. The CDR3 has 13 amino acids. For the CDR3, the DNA is TGTGCCAGCAGGTGGACAGGGGTCGATGGCTACACCTTC. This codes for CASRWTGVDGYTF.

This sequence joins TRBV3-1 (or the pseudogene TRBV3-2) and TRBJ1-2; D may be TRBD1 (5 bases). The length of the CDR3 is 14 residues. Germline V gene lookup returns CDR1 LGHDT and CDR2 YNNKEL (reference sequence). V was shortened by 0 bases and J by 7 bases, with 12 bases between the two germline ends. The DNA of the CDR3 is TGTGCCAGCAGCCAAGATTTGGGGCTAGGTGGCTACACCTTC. Protein sequence: CASSQDLGLGGYTF.

This chain connects TRBV5-1 to TRBJ2-2, with 8 bases that match TRBD1. This CDR3 is built from 13 residues. Losses at the gene ends were 4 bases for V and 6 bases for J; bases not matched to a gene: 2. Germline CDR1 is SGHRS and CDR2 is YFSETQ. In DNA, the CDR3 is TGCGCCAGCAGCCCGGACAGGGCCGGGGAGCTGTTTTTT. It encodes CASSPDRAGELFF.

This chain joins TRBV5-5 and TRBJ1-1; D may be TRBD1 (5 bases). This CDR3 spans 13 amino acids. V dropped 4 bases and J dropped 3 bases, with 10 bases sitting between them. Germline values: CDR1 SGHKS, CDR2 YYEKEE (reference sequence). The CDR3 sequence is CASSRQKDTEAFF. CDR3 sequence (DNA): TGTGCCAGCAGCCGACAGAAAGACACTGAAGCTTTCTTT.

The chain links TRBV7-2 to TRBJ1-5, with a tentative D call TRBD1 (5 bases). Trimming shortened V by 2 bases and J by 6 bases, and 20 bases separated the two germline ends. Germline V CDR1 and CDR2: SGHTA, FQGNSA. The CDR3 loop spans 17 amino acids. The CDR3 DNA sequence: TGTGCCAGCAGCTTATCGGGCCCTTGGGTAAGGGGTCAGCCCCAGCATTTT. Its translation: CASSLSGPWVRGQPQHF.

The gene calls are TRBV5-1 and TRBJ1-2, with a weak D call TRBD1 (5 bases). Per the germline V gene, CDR1 is SGHRS and CDR2 is YFSETQ. This CDR3 has 13 amino acids. V was trimmed by 0 bases and J by 8 bases, leaving 11 bases between them. The CDR3 sequence is CASSLGRAGGYTF. DNA of the CDR3: TGCGCCAGCAGCTTGGGCAGGGCGGGAGGCTACACCTTC.

The V and J genes are TRBV2 and TRBJ2-3, with TRBD1 matching 10 bases. This CDR3 spans 16 amino acids. The V gene end was trimmed by 8 bases and the J gene end by 2 bases; junction bases not matched to a gene: 10. Germline V gene sequence: CDR1 SNHLY, CDR2 FYNNEI. CDR3 nucleotides: TGTGCCAGCTTTGGGGGACAGGGGAGGGACACAGATACGCAGTATTTT. Protein: CASFGGQGRDTDTQYF.

V and J are TRBV24-1 and TRBJ1-2, with D hard to call. Germline-derived CDR1 and CDR2 are KGHDR and SFDVKD. Deletions cut 1 base from V and 2 bases from J, with 7 bases between. This CDR3 comprises 14 residues. CDR3 in DNA: TGTGCCACCAGTGATTTACGGGTAAACTATGGCTACACCTTC. It is translated as CATSDLRVNYGYTF.

V is TRBV19 and J is TRBJ2-7, with 11 bases fitting TRBD2. The CDR3 consists of 16 residues. Per germline, CDR1 LNHDA and CDR2 SQIVND (reference sequence). V was clipped by 1 base and J by 0 bases; unmatched bases: 2. In DNA form, the CDR3 reads TGTGCCAGTAGTATAGCCGGGACTAGCGGCTCCTACGAGCAGTACTTC. Its translation is CASSIAGTSGSYEQYF. The complete variable domain, with remaining parts taken from reference TRBV19 and TRBJ2-7, reads DGGITQSPKYLFRKEGQNVTLSCEQNLNHDAMYWYRQDPGQGLRLIYYSQIVNDFQKGDIAEGYSVSREKKESFPLTVTSAQKNPTAFYLCASSIAGTSGSYEQYFGPGTRLTVT.

This clone is categorized as medium-sized (0.01 to 0.1%). The rearrangement joins TRBV3-1 (or the pseudogene TRBV3-2) to TRBJ1-5, with a weak D call TRBD1 (5 bases). CDR1 and CDR2 (germline): LGHDT, YNNKEL (reference sequence). V was cut by 5 bases and J by 7 bases, with 9 bases left in between. The CDR3 length is 12 residues. The CDR3 is CASSGTGQPQHF. CDR3 nucleotide sequence: TGTGCCAGCAGCGGGACTGGACAGCCCCAGCATTTT.

The chain has TRBV7-9 and TRBJ1-1; no reliable D call. V was cut by 5 bases and J by 5 bases, with 6 bases left in between. The CDR3 is 11 residues long. Germline V gives CDR1 SEHNR, CDR2 FQNEAQ (reference sequence). The CDR3 loop reads CASSPVTEAFF. For the CDR3, the DNA is TGTGCCAGCAGCCCCGTGACTGAAGCTTTCTTT. The variable domain in full, completed from reference TRBV7-9 and TRBJ1-1, reads DTGVSQNPRHKITKRGQNVTFRCDPISEHNRLYWYRQTLGQGPEFLTYFQNEAQLEKSRLLSDRFSAERPKGSFSTLEIQRTEQGDSAMYLCASSPVTEAFFGQGTRLTVV.

This chain uses TRBV27 with TRBJ1-2; D gene uncertain. This CDR3 has 13 amino acids. Looked up from germline, CDR1 is MNHEY and CDR2 is SMNVEV (reference sequence). V lost 4 bases and J lost 5, with 11 bases in between. The CDR3 DNA reads as TGTGCCAGCAGTTGGGCGGGATCTTATGGCTACACCTTC. Translated: CASSWAGSYGYTF.

The chain recombines TRBV3-1 (or the pseudogene TRBV3-2) with TRBJ1-1; D might be TRBD1 (6 bases). In germline, CDR1 is LGHDT, CDR2 YNNKEL (reference sequence). There are 13 residues in the CDR3. Deletions cut 7 bases from V and 2 bases from J, with 11 bases between. As DNA, the CDR3 is TGTGCCAGCACCCAGGGGACCAACACTGAAGCTTTCTTT. Its protein product is CASTQGTNTEAFF.

The chain combines TRBV7-2 with TRBJ2-1, with TRBD1 identical over 9 bases. CDR3 length: 16 residues. Germline V CDR1 and CDR2: SGHTA, FQGNSA. V gave up 3 bases and J gave up 2 bases; unmatched junction bases: 5. The CDR3 nucleotides read TGTGCCAGCAGCTTGGGGGGGACAGGGCCCTACAATGAGCAGTTCTTC. This encodes CASSLGGTGPYNEQFF.